This T cell receptor (beta chain) derives from a study of T cell responses to AZD1222 COVID-19 vaccine. Study-wide findings and caveats: Targeting of unmutated variant regions was reportedly seen in nearly half of spike-specific TCRs. Sampling that yielded the repertoires occurred only after the peak T cell response. Spike-specific TCR depth and breadth grew after two AZD1222 doses.

This CDR3 has 15 residues. From germline, CDR1 is MDHEN and CDR2 SYDVKM. With V trimmed by 5 bases and J by 0 bases, 4 bases remained unmatched. In the case of this clone: Antigen unknown.

Assay: immunoSEQ multiplex PCR; the TCRdb copy retains only in-frame clones and omits some. The table has some 160,000 clones, approximately 91% seen once; the top ten hold around 6%. The sample was peripheral blood, taken on day 0 of AZD1222 vaccination. The chain joins TRBV28 to TRBJ1-3; TRBD1 matches 7 bases. This receptor was taken from an adult in good health. CDR3 region: CASSHDRVSGNTIYF. The CDR3 DNA is TGTGCCAGCAGTCACGACAGGGTCTCTGGAAACACCATATATTTT.